The subject of this entry is one TCR beta chain. The data originate from a study of OX40 agonist ivuxolimab in advanced cancers. Method: immunoSEQ multiplex PCR; TCRdb's copy keeps in-frame clones and lacks some. The profile shows about 72,000 clones, around 89% of them singletons. This TCR came from an adult with an advanced solid tumor such as melanoma, head and neck, liver or kidney cancer. This specimen consisted of CD4+ or CD8+ T cells sorted from blood, obtained in a trial of the OX40 agonist ivuxolimab.

The CDR3, as DNA: TGTGCCAGCAGCCCAATGACAGGGGGTGCAGATACGCAGTATTTT. This encodes CASSPMTGGADTQYF. The V and J genes are TRBV14 and TRBJ2-3, with 9 bases aligning to TRBD1. The CDR3 has 15 residues. CDR1 is SGHDN and CDR2 is FVKESK in the germline V gene. V lost 4 bases and J lost 4; bases outside the gene matches: 6.